This T cell receptor beta chain was identified during a study of regulatory T cells in long-lasting Graves disease. Time point: newly diagnosed GD, antithyroid drugs for less than 3 months. There was RNA extracted from PBMCs, and the TCR library was made from it. In building TCR beta libraries, iRepertoire HTBI primers were used together with Arm-PCR of CDR3 regions. TCRdb ran MiXCR on the multiplex PCR reads and lists one entry per CDR3 protein. This table holds some 400,000 distinct CDR3 sequences, 15% found once. A few counts support this clonotype. The V gene's germline CDR1 is SNHLY and CDR2 FYNNEI. Trimming cost V 6 bases and J 2 bases, with 13 bases left between them. The CDR3 has 14 residues. The sample was also linked to a second study, of T cells in Graves' hyperthyroidism and ophthalmopathy. In that study: Also found in blood were most expanded thyroid clonotypes above 0.001.

The receptor was isolated from a woman in her twenties or thirties with Graves disease. The chain is built from TRBV2 and TRBJ2-5, with unresolved D. Sequencing was performed on peripheral blood mononuclear cells (PBMCs), taken at new diagnosis, from a patient treated with antithyroid drugs. CDR3 bases: TGTGCCAGCAGCCCACCCCAAGGACAAGAGACCCAGTACTTC. Its translation: CASSPPQGQETQYF.